This TCR beta chain was captured in a study of monozygotic twins with inflammatory bowel disease. The CDR3 contains 12 residues. Germline CDR1 SGHTA, CDR2 FQGTGA. TCRdb processed the 5' RACE reads again and assigns one entry to each CDR3 protein, with no DNA. Its clone listing holds some 99,000 distinct CDR3 sequences. The chain recombines TRBV7-3 with TRBJ2-2. This TCR was sampled from a human donor with ulcerative colitis or Crohn's disease, or a healthy co-twin of an affected twin (not recorded which). Sequenced input: blood. The CDR3 protein is CASSLAIGELFF.